Shown below are 25 T cell receptor beta chains from a single sample sequenced in a study of blood T cell repertoires in COVID-19. Profiled with immunoSEQ multiplex PCR; TCRdb holds only in-frame clones, not every one. The repertoire holds a few hundred thousand clones, with about 90% as singletons. The sample was PBMCs or T cells enriched from blood (not recorded which). These receptors were obtained from a woman in her thirties who had recovered from COVID-19.

This clone was seen only once. In nucleotides, the CDR3 is TGCAGCGCCCGGAGGTCTGGTCAAGAGACCCAGTACTTC. This translates into CSARRSGQETQYF. The chain couples TRBV29-1 to TRBJ2-5, with a possible D match to TRBD2 (5 bases). The CDR3 is 13 amino acids. V shed 7 bases and J shed 2 bases, with 14 bases lying between them. From germline, CDR1 is SQVTM and CDR2 ANQGSEA.

This chain joins TRBV3-1 (or the pseudogene TRBV3-2) and TRBJ1-1; unclear D gene. Trimming took off 1 base at V and 7 bases at J, with 16 bases between the two ends. This CDR3 is built from 15 residues. The germline CDR1 and CDR2 sequences are LGHDT and YNNKEL (reference sequence). CDR3: CASSQVSSGGGEAFF. The DNA for the CDR3 is TGTGCCAGCAGCCAAGTTAGCAGTGGAGGAGGTGAAGCTTTCTTT.

The chain links TRBV7-9 to TRBJ1-1, with 9 bases fitting TRBD1. The CDR3 loop spans 15 amino acids. V was pared by 5 bases and J by 5 bases, with 9 bases of the junction left unmatched. Germline V CDR1 and CDR2: SEHNR, FQNEAQ (reference sequence). DNA of the CDR3: TGTGCCAGCAGCCCGGGACAGGGTGGGGGGACTGAAGCTTTCTTT. It is translated as CASSPGQGGGTEAFF. The whole variable domain, filled in from reference TRBV7-9 and TRBJ1-1, reads DTGVSQNPRHKITKRGQNVTFRCDPISEHNRLYWYRQTLGQGPEFLTYFQNEAQLEKSRLLSDRFSAERPKGSFSTLEIQRTEQGDSAMYLCASSPGQGGGTEAFFGQGTRLTVV.

The rearrangement uses TRBV6-4 and TRBJ2-1; D remains ambiguous. Germline CDR1 reads MRHNA; CDR2 reads SNTAGT. The CDR3 length is 14 residues. V lost 3 bases and J lost 8, with 14 bases in between. DNA for the CDR3: TGTGCCAGCAGTGAGGGTAGGAGACCCGATGAGCAGTTCTTC. Its protein product is CASSEGRRPDEQFF.

The V and J genes are TRBV5-5 and TRBJ1-5, with unresolved D. V lost 1 base and J 0 bases, leaving 5 bases between the germline ends. This CDR3 region has 14 residues. Germline V gene lookup returns CDR1 SGHKS and CDR2 YYEKEE (reference sequence). In DNA form, the CDR3 reads TGTGCCAGCAGCTTGAAGCATAGCAATCAGCCCCAGCATTTT. It encodes CASSLKHSNQPQHF.

The chain is built from TRBV5-4 and TRBJ2-7; 11 nucleotides agree with TRBD1. V shed 4 bases, J shed 6 bases, and the junction held 12 bases outside the gene matches. From germline, CDR1 is SGHNT and CDR2 YYREEE (reference sequence). The CDR3 has 16 amino acids. The CDR3 nucleotides are TGTGCCAGCAGCCCCGGTAGGGGACAGGGGGATCTCGAGCAGTACTTC. Protein: CASSPGRGQGDLEQYF.

CDR3 bases: TGTGCCAGCAGCGCTCGACAGGGAAGACCTGATACCGGGGAGCTGTTTTTT. This sequence encodes CASSARQGRPDTGELFF. The chain carries TRBV14 and TRBJ2-2; 7 nucleotides agree with TRBD1. V trimming: 5 bases; J trimming: 5 bases; junction bases outside the gene matches: 14. The CDR3 spans 17 residues. Germline loops: CDR1 SGHDN, CDR2 FVKESK.

The rearrangement joins TRBV10-1 to TRBJ2-2; 8 positions agree with TRBD2. Germline V CDR1 and CDR2: WNHNN, SYGVQD (reference sequence). This CDR3 is 15 amino acids long. V was pared by 3 bases and J by 4 bases, with 4 bases of the junction left unmatched. CDR3 loop: CASSETRGVTGELFF. The CDR3 region has the DNA TGCGCCAGCAGTGAAACGCGGGGGGTCACCGGGGAGCTGTTTTTT.

This clone was found once. This rearrangement joins TRBV7-2 to TRBJ2-3; 9 positions match TRBD2. V was clipped by 2 bases and J by 3 bases; unmatched bases: 6. The CDR3 has 16 residues. Germline V gives CDR1 SGHTA, CDR2 FQGNSA. In nucleotides, the CDR3 is TGTGCCAGCAGCTTATCGCCGACTAGCGGAACAGATACGCAGTATTTT. Translated, it gives CASSLSPTSGTDTQYF.

The V and J genes are TRBV6-5 and TRBJ2-7, with 9 positions matching TRBD1. With V trimmed by 5 bases and J by 6 bases, 11 bases remained unmatched. The germline gives CDR1 MNHEY, CDR2 SVGAGI. The CDR3 covers 15 residues. For the CDR3, the DNA is TGTGCCAGCAGTCCGCCGGGACAGGGATACCGCGAGCAGTACTTC. The encoded protein is CASSPPGQGYREQYF.

The chain links TRBV5-6 to TRBJ2-2; the match to TRBD1 covers 8 bases. Unmatched junction bases numbered 4, after V lost 0 bases and J lost 0 bases. This CDR3 spans 17 amino acids. Germline CDR1 SGHDT, CDR2 YYEEEE. The CDR3 bases are TGTGCCAGCAGCTTGGAGGCCAGGGGGCCGAACACCGGGGAGCTGTTTTTT. Protein: CASSLEARGPNTGELFF. Drawing the rest from reference TRBV5-6 and TRBJ2-2, the complete variable domain is DAGVTQSPTHLIKTRGQQVTLRCSPKSGHDTVSWYQQALGQGPQFIFQYYEEEERQRGNFPDRFSGHQFPNYSSELNVNALLLGDSALYLCASSLEARGPNTGELFFGEGSRLTVL.

This sequence joins TRBV19 and TRBJ1-1; possible D gene TRBD1, 5 bases. Germline CDR1 and CDR2: LNHDA and SQIVND (reference sequence). The CDR3 spans 15 residues. V lost 1 base and J 4 bases, leaving 13 bases between the germline ends. The CDR3 here is CASSIGRGGSTEAFF. In DNA, the CDR3 is TGTGCCAGTAGTATAGGTCGGGGGGGGAGCACTGAAGCTTTCTTT.

A single count supports this clone. Here the CDR3 DNA reads TGTGCCAGCAGTGCCGACAGACCGAGCTCCTATAATTCACCCCTCCACTTT. Amino acids: CASSADRPSSYNSPLHF. The chain uses TRBV2 and TRBJ1-6; maybe TRBD1 (5 bases). The CDR3 extends over 17 amino acids. The V and J ends lost 4 bases and 0 bases respectively, with 13 bases between them. The germline V gene encodes CDR1 SNHLY and CDR2 FYNNEI.

This chain connects TRBV10-3 to TRBJ2-3; 10 bases map to TRBD2. The germline V gene encodes CDR1 ENHRY and CDR2 SYGVKD. V lost 0 bases and J lost 3; bases outside the gene matches: 9. This CDR3 is built from 18 residues. CDR3 nucleotides: TGTGCCATCAGTGAGTCAACTATAGCGGGGGGTTTTACAGATACGCAGTATTTT. It encodes CAISESTIAGGFTDTQYF.

The rearrangement uses TRBV30 and TRBJ1-2, with 7 positions matching TRBD1. The CDR3 runs to 14 residues. The V segment lost 7 bases and the J segment 4 bases; nucleotides outside the gene matches: 12. Germline V gene sequence: CDR1 GTSNPN, CDR2 SVGIG (reference sequence). The chain's CDR3 is CAFPMGAGGYGYTF. CDR3 bases: TGTGCCTTCCCAATGGGGGCAGGGGGCTATGGCTACACCTTC.

The chain joins TRBV14 to TRBJ1-1, with 7 bases aligning to TRBD1. CDR1 and CDR2 from the germline V gene are SGHDN and FVKESK. V shed 4 bases, J shed 0 bases, and the junction held 5 bases outside the gene matches. The CDR3 consists of 15 residues. CDR3 amino acids: CASSPLTGMNTEAFF. DNA of the CDR3: TGTGCCAGCAGCCCGTTGACAGGGATGAACACTGAAGCTTTCTTT.

In DNA, the CDR3 is TGCGCCAGCAGCTTTCAGGTGGGGGCCGAGACCCAGTACTTC. This sequence encodes CASSFQVGAETQYF. The J gene is TRBJ2-5, the V gene TRBV5-1, with D possibly TRBD1 on 6 matching bases. Trimming pared 2 bases from V and 5 bases from J, leaving 13 bases between. This CDR3 spans 14 amino acids. The germline CDR1 and CDR2 sequences are SGHRS and YFSETQ. Based on the CDR3 plus reference TRBV5-1 and TRBJ2-5, the full variable domain is KAGVTQTPRYLIKTRGQQVTLSCSPISGHRSVSWYQQTPGQGLQFLFEYFSETQRNKGNFPGRFSGRQFSNSRSEMNVSTLELGDSALYLCASSFQVGAETQYFGPGTRLLVL.

J is TRBJ2-2 and V is TRBV11-2; 8 bases align to TRBD2. Germline V lookup: CDR1 SGHAT, CDR2 FQNNGV. With V trimmed by 5 bases and J by 7 bases, 0 bases remained unmatched. The CDR3 is 12 residues long. CDR3 in amino acids: CASSAGGGELFF. The CDR3 nucleotides read TGTGCCAGCAGCGCGGGAGGCGGGGAGCTGTTTTTT.

The CDR3 DNA reads TGTGCCACCTCCGCCTGGGGACAGACGAACACCGGGGAGCTGTTTTTT. It yields the protein CATSAWGQTNTGELFF. The J gene is TRBJ2-2, the V gene TRBV15, with 7 bases that match TRBD1. The germline V gene has CDR1 LNHNV and CDR2 YYDKDF (reference sequence). V was pared by 8 bases and J by 0 bases, with 9 bases of the junction left unmatched. The CDR3 has 16 residues.

The chain couples TRBV5-8 to TRBJ2-3, with 8 bases matching TRBD1. V was pared by 0 bases and J by 0 bases, with 3 bases of the junction left unmatched. CDR3 size: 16 residues. The germline V gene encodes CDR1 SGHTS and CDR2 YDEGEE. Here the CDR3 DNA reads TGTGCCAGCAGCTTGGGGACAGGGCATAGCACAGATACGCAGTATTTT. Translating it yields CASSLGTGHSTDTQYF. The full variable domain, its missing parts supplied by reference TRBV5-8 and TRBJ2-3, is EAGVTQSPTHLIKTRGQQATLRCSPISGHTSVYWYQQALGLGLQFLLWYDEGEERNRGNFPPRFSGRQFPNYSSELNVNALELEDSALYLCASSLGTGHSTDTQYFGPGTRLTVL.

The gene calls are TRBV19 and TRBJ1-6; 7 positions match TRBD1. Looked up from germline, CDR1 is LNHDA and CDR2 is SQIVND (reference sequence). The CDR3 has 16 residues. V lost 6 bases, J lost 5 bases, and 10 bases stayed unmatched. This chain's CDR3 is CASRPGQTVNNSPLHF. The DNA of the CDR3 is TGTGCCAGTAGGCCGGGACAGACCGTAAATAATTCACCCCTCCACTTT. Complete variable domain (other parts from reference TRBV19 and TRBJ1-6): DGGITQSPKYLFRKEGQNVTLSCEQNLNHDAMYWYRQDPGQGLRLIYYSQIVNDFQKGDIAEGYSVSREKKESFPLTVTSAQKNPTAFYLCASRPGQTVNNSPLHFGNGTRLTVT.

The chain links TRBV7-2 to TRBJ2-1, with 9 bases identical to TRBD2. CDR3 length: 15 residues. Trimming took 3 bases from V and 6 from J; bases not matched to a gene: 6. The germline V gene encodes CDR1 SGHTA and CDR2 FQGNSA. CDR3 amino acids: CASSLGLAGPNEQFF. The CDR3 nucleotides read TGTGCCAGCAGCTTGGGCCTAGCGGGGCCCAATGAGCAGTTCTTC.

The rearrangement joins TRBV9 to TRBJ2-5, with a tentative D call TRBD2 (5 bases). V was clipped by 4 bases and J by 5 bases, with 12 bases between them. This CDR3 is 13 amino acids long. Germline CDR1 and CDR2: SGDLS and YYNGEE. In DNA form, the CDR3 reads TGTGCCAGCAGCCAAGAGGGTTGGGAGACCCAGTACTTC. Encoded protein: CASSQEGWETQYF.

The rearrangement uses TRBV21-1 and TRBJ1-6; TRBD1 is the table's D call and was not checked against the DNA. TRBV21-1 counts as a pseudogene. The CDR3 extends over 17 amino acids. CDR3 DNA sequence: TGTGCCAGCAGCAATATATTGGACAGGGGTCTCGATTCACCCCTCCACTTT. Translation: CASSNILDRGLDSPLHF.

The V call is TRBV29-1, the J call TRBJ2-5; D gene uncertain. Germline CDR1 is SQVTM and CDR2 is ANQGSEA. Between the trimmed V and J ends, which lost 0 bases and 2 bases, there was a span of 10 bases. There are 14 residues in the CDR3. The CDR3 DNA reads as TGCAGCGTTGAAGATAGCACCCTTCAAGAGACCCAGTACTTC. It specifies CSVEDSTLQETQYF.